This T cell receptor beta chain was obtained from a study of Graves' ophthalmopathy and Graves' hyperthyroidism. Germline-derived CDR1 and CDR2 are ENHRY and SYGVKD. V lost 4 bases and J lost 0, with 12 bases in between. This CDR3 is built from 15 residues. TCR beta CDR3 amplification used RNA transcripts. Second-round multiplex PCR followed a first-round RT-PCR using HTBI primers. TCRdb called the multiplex PCR reads again in MiXCR, with one record for every CDR3 protein. The profile shows 900,000 to 1,200,000 distinct CDR3 sequences, less than 45% of them singletons. Sequenced input: peripheral blood or thyroid tissue (not recorded which). The chain links TRBV10-3 to TRBJ1-2; D is unclear. The sequence was obtained from an adult man with Graves' hyperthyroidism. The CDR3 protein is CAISGTDAANYGYTF. The CDR3 DNA reads as TGTGCCATCAGTGGAACAGACGCCGCTAACTATGGCTACACCTTC.